Sequencing of this T cell receptor (beta chain) was carried out in a study of vaccination and CD4 T cells after COVID-19. Sample treatment: roughly ten-day PBMC culture with coronavirus spike peptide pools or control peptides (ViraFEST assay). Those CD4+ T cells from the unexposed donor predate the COVID-19 pandemic (2011-2018). Sequenced with the Oncomine TCR Beta short-read assay was DNA taken from cultured CD4+ T cells. TCRdb re-called the PCR reads through MiXCR, storing one row per CDR3 protein. The profile shows some 7,800 distinct CDR3 sequences, 50% to 65% of them singletons. A remark on this clonotype: Antigen: not known.

The CDR3 spans 14 residues. The V end lost 4 bases, the J end lost 5 bases, and 9 bases lay between the germline ends. Germline V gene data show CDR1 as SGHTA and CDR2 as FQGNSA. What was sequenced was CD4+ T cells from blood, cultured in vitro. The receptor comes from a human donor in good health. The V gene is TRBV7-2, the J gene TRBJ1-6; D uncertain. The CDR3 nucleotides are TGTGCCAGCAGCTACCCCTCGAATAATTCACCCCTCCACTTT. Translation: CASSYPSNNSPLHF.